One and the same sample provided the 16 T cell receptor beta chains below, sequenced in a study of T cells in Graves' hyperthyroidism and ophthalmopathy. Regions amplified from RNA transcripts were the TCR beta CDR3 regions. Carried out on the TCR CDR3, a first-round RT-PCR used the HTBI primer set. TCRdb used MiXCR to reprocess the multiplex PCR reads, holding one entry per CDR3 protein. The table records fewer than 650,000 distinct CDR3 sequences, 40% to 50% of them present only once. Sequencing was done on a sample of peripheral blood or thyroid tissue (not recorded which). The receptors derive from an adult woman with Graves' disease, either hyperthyroidism or ophthalmopathy (not recorded which).

V and J are TRBV20-1 and TRBJ1-6; D might be TRBD1 (5 bases). CDR1 and CDR2 (germline): DFQATT, SNEGSKA (reference sequence). Trimming removed 6 bases at V and 8 bases at J, with 8 bases between. This CDR3 has 11 residues. CDR3 amino acids: CSAGRDSPLHF. DNA of the CDR3: TGCAGTGCAGGCAGGGATTCACCCCTCCACTTT.

This rearrangement joins TRBV29-1 to TRBJ2-3, with D perhaps matching TRBD1 or TRBD2 (5 bases each). This CDR3 region has 17 residues. V dropped 4 bases and J dropped 0 bases, with 20 bases sitting between them. Germline V gives CDR1 SQVTM, CDR2 ANQGSEA. This chain's CDR3 is CSVGGAFKGFSTDTQYF. The CDR3 region has the DNA TGCAGCGTTGGAGGGGCCTTTAAGGGGTTTAGCACAGATACGCAGTATTTT.

This clonotype was observed many times. The chain joins TRBV4-3 to TRBJ2-5, with D unclear. Trimming left V 4 bases short and J 4 bases short, with 10 bases between. Germline V gene data show CDR1 as LGHNA and CDR2 as YSLEER. This CDR3 contains 13 residues. Here the CDR3 reads CASSPLMGETQYF. CDR3 DNA: TGCGCCAGCAGCCCTCTAATGGGAGAGACCCAGTACTTC.

The rearrangement uses TRBV6-2 or TRBV6-3 and TRBJ2-7, with 7 bases fitting TRBD1. Per the germline V gene, CDR1 is MNHEY and CDR2 is SVGEGT. The CDR3 is made up of 14 amino acids. J gave up 6 bases and V 6 bases, and 11 bases lay outside the gene matches. CDR3 protein: CASRLWTGDPEQYF. CDR3 sequence (DNA): TGTGCCAGCAGATTATGGACAGGCGACCCCGAGCAGTACTTC.

In its sample, this clonotype was seen many times. The chain combines TRBV19 with TRBJ1-1; 9 nucleotides align to TRBD1. Losses at the gene ends were 6 bases for V and 5 bases for J; bases not matched to a gene: 7. The CDR3 loop spans 14 amino acids. In germline, CDR1 is LNHDA, CDR2 SQIVND (reference sequence). This CDR3 reads CASSPGQGFTEAFF. CDR3 DNA sequence: TGTGCCAGTAGCCCGGGACAGGGTTTTACTGAAGCTTTCTTT.

Here the CDR3 reads CASSLGGLAGVTGELFF. Written as DNA, the CDR3 is TGTGCCAGCAGCTTGGGAGGACTAGCGGGAGTCACCGGGGAGCTGTTTTTT. The chain links TRBV5-8 to TRBJ2-2; 13 bases are a match to TRBD2. Germline lookup yields CDR1 SGHTS and CDR2 YDEGEE. CDR3 length: 17 amino acids. With 0 bases clipped from V and 4 bases from J, the junction kept 3 bases outside the gene matches.

This clonotype appeared many times. The chain links TRBV20-1 to TRBJ2-7; D gene uncertain. Germline CDR1 is DFQATT and CDR2 is SNEGSKA (reference sequence). The CDR3 sequence is 15 residues long. The ends were cut back, 0 bases at V and 2 bases at J, with 14 bases in the middle. CDR3: CSARDLDAKPYEQYF. The DNA for the CDR3 is TGCAGTGCTAGAGATCTAGACGCCAAGCCCTACGAGCAGTACTTC.

This clonotype was picked up many times. The rearrangement uses TRBV6-1 and TRBJ1-4; D is perhaps TRBD1 (5 bases). V lost 8 bases and J 4 bases, leaving 11 bases between the germline ends. The CDR3 covers 13 residues. Germline CDR1 and CDR2: MNHNS and SASEGT. The CDR3 protein is CASARESNEKLFF. The CDR3, as DNA: TGTGCCAGCGCCAGGGAGAGTAATGAAAAACTGTTTTTT.

The chain joins TRBV28 to TRBJ2-5; D not resolved. Germline V gene data show CDR1 as MDHEN and CDR2 as SYDVKM. The ends were cut back, 7 bases at V and 4 bases at J, with 10 bases in the middle. The CDR3 extends over 12 amino acids. This chain's CDR3 is CASKGRRETQYF. CDR3 sequence (DNA): TGTGCCAGCAAGGGCCGAAGAGAGACCCAGTACTTC.

The genes are TRBV20-1 and TRBJ2-2, with D perhaps matching TRBD1 (5 bases). V was clipped by 2 bases and J by 8 bases, with 9 bases between them. The CDR3 totals 12 residues. Germline CDR1 DFQATT, CDR2 SNEGSKA (reference sequence). In nucleotides, the CDR3 is TGCAGTGCTAGACGGAGACAGGGGGAGCTGTTTTTT. This sequence encodes CSARRRQGELFF.

V is TRBV29-1 and J is TRBJ1-2; D not resolved. V lost 4 bases, J lost 7 bases, and 7 bases lay in between. This CDR3 has 10 amino acids. CDR1 SQVTM and CDR2 ANQGSEA come from the germline V gene. DNA of the CDR3: TGCAGCGTTGCCCACGCTGGCTACACCTTC. It specifies CSVAHAGYTF.

The V call is TRBV10-3, the J call TRBJ2-5, with 11 positions matching TRBD2. Germline assignment: CDR1 ENHRY and CDR2 SYGVKD. The CDR3 has 13 residues. J was trimmed by 0 bases and V by 11 bases; bases with no gene match: 2. CDR3 coding DNA: TGTGCCCTGGGACTAGCGGACCAAGAGACCCAGTACTTC. Its protein is CALGLADQETQYF.

The table lists this clonotype with many counts. The chain couples TRBV5-1 to TRBJ2-7; TRBD1 is a possible D gene (6 bases). Germline CDR1 SGHRS, CDR2 YFSETQ. V shed 2 bases and J shed 9 bases, with 18 bases lying between them. This CDR3 is 14 amino acids long. CDR3 in amino acids: CASSFAVQGSVQYF. As DNA, the CDR3 is TGCGCCAGCAGCTTTGCGGTACAGGGTTCGGTGCAGTACTTC.

Ten or more counts support this clonotype. This chain links TRBV29-1 with TRBJ1-3; D is unclear. Germline assignment: CDR1 SQVTM and CDR2 ANQGSEA. Trimming left V 5 bases short and J 4 bases short, with 6 bases between. The CDR3 is 11 amino acids. The CDR3 loop reads CSVLQGNTIYF. The CDR3 region has the DNA TGCAGCGTTCTACAGGGAAACACCATATATTTT.

Worth noting for this clonotype: The junction departs from germline at one end; a sequencing error may be responsible. The rearrangement uses TRBV7-6 and TRBJ1-2; D is unresolved. This CDR3 spans 11 amino acids. Germline assignment: CDR1 SGHVS and CDR2 FNYEAQ. CDR3 residues: CACSLSYGYTF. CDR3 nucleotides: TGTGCCTGCAGCTTATCCTATGGCTACACCTTC.

The chain is built from TRBV6-4 and TRBJ2-2, with D unclear. V was shortened by 0 bases and J by 6 bases, with 8 bases between the two germline ends. The CDR3 extends over 14 amino acids. Looked up from germline, CDR1 is MRHNA and CDR2 is SNTAGT. For the CDR3, the DNA is TGTGCCAGCAGTGACTCCAGCGATGCCGGGGAGCTGTTTTTT. The encoded protein is CASSDSSDAGELFF.